This T cell receptor (beta chain) was sequenced during a study of OX40 agonist ivuxolimab in advanced cancers. Across the whole study: Patients assigned to dose escalation were diagnosed with hepatocellular carcinoma, melanoma, renal cell or head and neck cancer. Of the participants, over 30% had some prior anti-PD-1, anti-PD-L1 or anti-CTLA-4 therapy, which was allowed. Three patients got partial responses; one had hepatocellular carcinoma and two had cutaneous melanoma.

Sequencing was performed with immunoSEQ multiplex PCR; in TCRdb, only in-frame clones are kept and a portion is missing. The table has about 71,000 clones, 84% seen once. V dropped 3 bases and J dropped 0 bases, with 6 bases sitting between them. CDR1 and CDR2 from the germline V gene are MNHNY and SVGAGI (reference sequence). This CDR3 has 14 amino acids. This clone was seen just once. Its antigen is unidentified. Study-level results: Circulating CD4+ and CD8+ T cells showed clonal expansion by week 6 at 0.1 to 3.0 mg/kg.

The receptor's source is an adult with an advanced solid tumor such as melanoma, head and neck, liver or kidney cancer. V usage is TRBV6-6 and J usage is TRBJ1-3; D unresolved. Source: CD4+ or CD8+ T cells sorted from blood, taken in a trial of the OX40 agonist ivuxolimab. CDR3 DNA: TGTGCCAGCAGTTATGGTCTCTCTGGAAACACCATATATTTT. It encodes CASSYGLSGNTIYF.